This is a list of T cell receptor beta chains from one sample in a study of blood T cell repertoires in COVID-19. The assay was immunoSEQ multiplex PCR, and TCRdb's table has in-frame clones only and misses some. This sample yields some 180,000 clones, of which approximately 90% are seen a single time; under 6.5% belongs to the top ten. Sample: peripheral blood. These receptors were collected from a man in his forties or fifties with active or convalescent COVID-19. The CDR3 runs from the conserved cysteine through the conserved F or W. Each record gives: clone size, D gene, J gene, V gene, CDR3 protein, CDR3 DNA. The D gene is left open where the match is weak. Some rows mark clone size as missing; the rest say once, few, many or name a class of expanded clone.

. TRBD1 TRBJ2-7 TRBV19 CASSGTGTYEQYF TGTGCCAGTAGTGGGACAGGAACCTACGAGCAGTACTTC
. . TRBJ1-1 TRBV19 CASSITGGGNEAFF TGTGCCAGTAGTATAACGGGAGGGGGGAATGAAGCTTTCTTT
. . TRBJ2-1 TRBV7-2 CASSLGRGEQFF TGTGCCAGCAGCTTGGGGCGGGGAGAGCAGTTCTTC
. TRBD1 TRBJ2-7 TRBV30 CAWSARDRASYEQYF TGTGCCTGGAGCGCAAGGGACAGAGCCTCCTACGAGCAGTACTTC
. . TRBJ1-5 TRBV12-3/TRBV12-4 CASSLRGNQPQHF TGTGCCAGCAGTTTAAGGGGGAATCAGCCCCAGCATTTT
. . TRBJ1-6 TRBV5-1 CASSLSRRDNSPLHF TGCGCCAGCAGCTTGAGTCGGCGGGACAATTCACCCCTCCACTTT
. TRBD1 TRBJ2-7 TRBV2 CATIRDRGYEQYF TGTGCCACGATCAGGGACAGGGGATACGAGCAGTACTTC
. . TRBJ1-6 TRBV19 CASNRDNNNSPLHF TGTGCCAGCAATCGGGACAACAATAATTCACCCCTCCACTTT
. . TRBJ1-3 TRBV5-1 CASSLENRPLGTIYF TGCGCCAGCAGCTTGGAAAACAGGCCTTTAGGCACCATATATTTT
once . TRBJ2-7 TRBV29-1 CSVQRGQQYEQYF TGCAGCGTCCAAAGGGGACAACAATACGAGCAGTACTTC
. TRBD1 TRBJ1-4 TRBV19 CASSLWTGTTNEKLFF TGTGCCAGTAGTTTATGGACAGGGACAACTAATGAAAAACTGTTTTTT
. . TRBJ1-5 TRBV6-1 CASSEADNQPQHF TGTGCCAGCAGTGAGGCGGACAATCAGCCCCAGCATTTT
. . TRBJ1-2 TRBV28 CASRGGLGGGYTF TGTGCCAGCAGGGGAGGGCTGGGGGGTGGCTACACCTTC
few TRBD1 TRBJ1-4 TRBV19 CASSVGTGDEKLFF TGTGCCAGTAGTGTGGGGACAGGGGATGAAAAACTGTTTTTT
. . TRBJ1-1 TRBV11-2 CASSLEGDMGTEAFF TGTGCCAGCAGCTTAGAAGGGGACATGGGAACTGAAGCTTTCTTT
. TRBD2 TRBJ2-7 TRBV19 CASSTSGAYEQYF TGTGCCAGTAGTACTAGCGGTGCCTACGAGCAGTACTTC
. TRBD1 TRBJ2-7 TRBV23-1 CASSHPAGGPYEQYF TGCGCCAGCAGTCATCCAGCAGGGGGCCCCTACGAGCAGTACTTC
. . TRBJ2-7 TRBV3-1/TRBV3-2 CASSQAQSREQYF TGTGCCAGCAGCCAAGCACAGTCCAGGGAACAGTACTTC
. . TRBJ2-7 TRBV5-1 CASSWGPKVEQYF TGCGCCAGCAGCTGGGGCCCGAAAGTAGAGCAGTACTTC
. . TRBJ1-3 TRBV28 CASRLGGFSGNTIYF TGTGCCAGCAGACTGGGGGGTTTCTCTGGAAACACCATATATTTT
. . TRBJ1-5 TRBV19 CASSIRGSGNQPQHF TGTGCCAGTAGTATTCGGGGTTCTGGCAATCAGCCCCAGCATTTT
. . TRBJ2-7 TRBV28 CASSLRGNEQYF TGTGCCAGCAGTTTACGGGGAAACGAGCAGTACTTC
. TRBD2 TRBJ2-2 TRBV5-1 CASSLDGRGGELFF TGCGCCAGCAGCTTGGACGGGAGGGGCGGGGAGCTGTTTTTT
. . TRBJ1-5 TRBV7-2 CASSGGRDFMGGNQPQHF TGTGCCAGCAGCGGGGGCAGGGATTTTATGGGCGGCAATCAGCCCCAGCATTTT
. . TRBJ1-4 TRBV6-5 CASSYRPGSVEKLFF TGTGCCAGCAGTTATCGGCCAGGATCCGTTGAAAAACTGTTTTTT
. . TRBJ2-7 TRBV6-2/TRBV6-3 CASSYSPGSGEQYF TGTGCCAGCAGTTACTCTCCAGGTTCGGGGGAGCAGTACTTC
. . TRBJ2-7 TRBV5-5 CASSLAGLRVYEQYF TGTGCCAGCAGCTTGGCCGGACTGAGGGTATACGAGCAGTACTTC